This T cell receptor (beta chain) was obtained from a study of blood T cell repertoires in COVID-19. Background on the study: Acute and convalescent COVID-19 samples came from the United States, Italy and Spain. Sample material is recorded as cDNA or gDNA derived from T cells, B-cell-depleted T cells, or PBMCs.

In the original workflow: Amplifying reference gene primers gave estimates of nucleated cell counts. Data came from immunoSEQ multiplex PCR; TCRdb stores just in-frame clones and leaves some out. D and trimming were read from the DNA, whereas the V and J calls and clone size are those reported in that table. The repertoire holds 370,000 or so clones, with more than 65% as singletons. This clone was recorded once. Trimming stripped 8 bases from V and 2 bases from J, with 16 bases between. The germline gives CDR1 LNHDA, CDR2 SQIVND (reference sequence). The CDR3 loop spans 15 amino acids. The specimen was peripheral blood. This chain joins TRBV19 and TRBJ1-5; D perhaps matches TRBD1 (6 bases). This receptor was identified in a human donor with acute or convalescent COVID-19. The donor label of this sample is uncertain. CDR3: CASQRQDLGNQPQHF. As DNA, the CDR3 is TGTGCCAGTCAACGACAGGATTTGGGCAATCAGCCCCAGCATTTT.